These 28 T cell receptor beta chains came from one sample sequenced in a study of vaccination and CD4 T cells after COVID-19. Treatment: roughly ten-day PBMC culture with coronavirus spike peptide pools or control peptides (ViraFEST assay). No antigen is known for these receptors. The study sequenced cultured CD4+ T cell DNA using the Oncomine TCR Beta short-read assay. TCRdb reprocessed the PCR reads via MiXCR and lists one record per CDR3 protein. The profile shows some 23,000 distinct CDR3 sequences, under 70% of them singletons. The sequences come from CD4+ T cells from blood, cultured in vitro, collected after SARS-CoV-2 vaccination. These receptor sequences come from a human donor who received a COVID-19 vaccine.

The V and J genes are TRBV20-1 and TRBJ2-5; TRBD2 matches at 12 bases. This CDR3 region has 15 residues. CDR1 is DFQATT and CDR2 is SNEGSKA in the germline V gene (reference sequence). Trimming took 3 bases from V and 5 from J; bases not matched to a gene: 7. For the CDR3, the DNA is TGCAGTGCTAGGGCTAGCGGGGGGGCCAGGGAGACCCAGTACTTC. Translation gives CSARASGGARETQYF.

V gene TRBV6-1 combines with J gene TRBJ1-2, with unresolved D. CDR3 length: 15 residues. Germline assignment: CDR1 MNHNS and CDR2 SASEGT. Trimming stripped 3 bases from V and 3 bases from J, with 14 bases between. CDR3 nucleotide sequence: TGTGCCAGCAGTGAGTTTGTCGCCCGGGACTATGGCTACACCTTC. Its protein product is CASSEFVARDYGYTF.

The chain has TRBV20-1 and TRBJ1-5; 11 nucleotides align to TRBD1. The trim removed 3 bases at V and 8 bases at J, leaving 15 bases unmatched. This CDR3 spans 17 amino acids. Germline values: CDR1 DFQATT, CDR2 SNEGSKA (reference sequence). CDR3 sequence (DNA): TGCAGTGCTAGCCCTATCCAAACGGGACAGGGGGTTAAGCCCCAGCATTTT. This codes for CSASPIQTGQGVKPQHF.

V is TRBV24-1 and J is TRBJ2-7, with TRBD2 matching over 8 bases. Trimming cost V 3 bases and J 3 bases; bases outside gene matches: 3. The V gene's germline CDR1 is KGHDR and CDR2 SFDVKD. This CDR3 has 14 amino acids. CDR3 in amino acids: CATSDTRGGYEQYF. CDR3 nucleotides: TGTGCCACCAGTGATACCCGGGGGGGCTACGAGCAGTACTTC.

This sequence joins TRBV10-2 and TRBJ1-1, with a possible D match to TRBD1 (5 bases). CDR1 WSHSY and CDR2 SAAADI come from the germline V gene. The germline V and J ends were trimmed by 0 bases and 4 bases, with 9 bases remaining between them. The CDR3 runs 14 residues. CDR3: CASSESRQTTEAFF. Written as DNA, the CDR3 is TGCGCCAGCAGTGAGTCCAGACAGACCACTGAAGCTTTCTTT.

This clonotype was seen a handful of times. The gene calls are TRBV18 and TRBJ2-7; a possible D gene is TRBD1 (6 bases). Trimming cost V 0 bases and J 5 bases, with 14 bases left between them. CDR1 and CDR2 (germline): KGHSH, LQKENI. The CDR3 has 15 amino acids. The CDR3 protein is CASSPPGEQGHEQYF. The DNA of the CDR3 is TGTGCCAGCTCACCACCTGGGGAACAGGGCCACGAGCAGTACTTC. Combining the CDR3 with reference TRBV18 and TRBJ2-7 gives the whole variable domain NAGVMQNPRHLVRRRGQEARLRCSPMKGHSHVYWYRQLPEEGLKFMVYLQKENIIDESGMPKERFSAEFPKEGPSILRIQQVVRGDSAAYFCASSPPGEQGHEQYFGPGTRLTVT.

The chain recombines TRBV15 with TRBJ1-5; D is unresolved. This CDR3 contains 15 residues. Trimming stripped 0 bases from V and 7 bases from J, with 13 bases between. The V gene's germline CDR1 is LNHNV and CDR2 YYDKDF (reference sequence). CDR3 sequence reads: CATSREMVANQPQHF. The CDR3 bases are TGTGCCACCAGCAGAGAAATGGTGGCTAACCAGCCCCAGCATTTT.

The chain employs TRBV7-9 and TRBJ2-7; 10 bases agree with TRBD2. The germline gives CDR1 SEHNR, CDR2 FQNEAQ (reference sequence). J gave up 4 bases and V 6 bases, and 9 bases lay outside the gene matches. CDR3 length: 15 amino acids. Here the CDR3 DNA reads TGTGCCAGCAGTCCCCAGCGGGGGGGCCTTTACGAGCAGTACTTC. This translates into CASSPQRGGLYEQYF.

This clonotype was seen just once. CDR3 loop: CSARRLGRGQETQYF. The CDR3 DNA reads as TGCAGTGCTAGGAGATTAGGAAGGGGGCAAGAGACCCAGTACTTC. The chain joins TRBV20-1 to TRBJ2-5, with D tentatively TRBD1 (6 bases). The CDR3 covers 15 residues. The V gene's germline CDR1 is DFQATT and CDR2 SNEGSKA (reference sequence). V dropped 3 bases and J dropped 2 bases, with 16 bases sitting between them.

The gene calls are TRBV12-3 or TRBV12-4 and TRBJ2-1; D remains ambiguous. The V gene lost 3 bases and the J gene lost 3 bases, with 6 bases spanning the gap. The CDR3 is 13 amino acids. CDR3 coding DNA: TGTGCCAGCAGTTTCGACATCTACAATGAGCAGTTCTTC. Its protein is CASSFDIYNEQFF.

The chain employs TRBV7-8 and TRBJ1-2; TRBD1 is a possible D gene (6 bases). With 0 bases removed from V and 4 bases from J, the gap between germline ends came to 12 bases. Germline CDR1 and CDR2: SGHVS and FQNEAQ. The CDR3 contains 15 residues. The CDR3 DNA follows: TGTGCCAGCAGCTTAGCTGCAGGGGACGGCTATGGCTACACCTTC. Protein: CASSLAAGDGYGYTF.

This chain joins TRBV6-5 and TRBJ2-3; tentatively, D is TRBD2 (5 bases). This CDR3 spans 15 amino acids. Trimming stripped 0 bases from V and 6 bases from J, with 13 bases between. Germline values: CDR1 MNHEY, CDR2 SVGAGI. The CDR3 protein is CASSYSNPGRDTQYF. CDR3 sequence (DNA): TGTGCCAGCAGTTACTCGAATCCGGGAAGGGATACGCAGTATTTT.

The chain employs TRBV12-5 and TRBJ1-1; D might be TRBD1 (6 bases). V lost 0 bases to trimming and J lost 1 base, with 12 bases between them. Germline lookup yields CDR1 LGHNT and CDR2 FRNRAP. The CDR3 has 16 residues. CDR3 DNA: TGTGCTAGTGGTTTGGTACTAAAGGGGGAGAACACTGAAGCTTTCTTT. Amino acids: CASGLVLKGENTEAFF.

V and J are TRBV20-1 and TRBJ1-5; TRBD1 agrees at 7 bases. This CDR3 is built from 14 residues. V lost 5 bases and J lost 1; bases outside the gene matches: 5. The germline V gene encodes CDR1 DFQATT and CDR2 SNEGSKA (reference sequence). The chain's CDR3 is CSAPSGGSNQPQHF. The CDR3, as DNA: TGCAGTGCTCCCTCAGGGGGGAGCAATCAGCCCCAGCATTTT.

A few counts support this clonotype. The rearrangement uses TRBV20-1 and TRBJ2-5, with D uncertain. V was pared by 6 bases and J by 2 bases, with 16 bases between. The CDR3 extends over 14 amino acids. Germline V gives CDR1 DFQATT, CDR2 SNEGSKA (reference sequence). The CDR3 region is CSAPSAAEQETQYF. In nucleotides, the CDR3 is TGCAGTGCCCCCAGCGCGGCAGAACAAGAGACCCAGTACTTC.

This clonotype appeared a single time. The J gene is TRBJ2-1, the V gene TRBV6-2 or TRBV6-3; maybe TRBD2 (5 bases). The CDR3 spans 16 residues. V was cut by 5 bases and J by 0 bases, with 14 bases left in between. Looked up from germline, CDR1 is MNHEY and CDR2 is SVGEGT. CDR3 sequence reads: CASSVSRGSSYNEQFF. In nucleotides, the CDR3 is TGTGCCAGCAGTGTCAGTCGAGGGAGCTCCTACAATGAGCAGTTCTTC.

V is TRBV20-1 and J is TRBJ2-5; D call uncertain. The length of the CDR3 is 14 residues. The germline V gene encodes CDR1 DFQATT and CDR2 SNEGSKA (reference sequence). V was trimmed by 5 bases and J by 2 bases, leaving 15 bases between them. The CDR3, as DNA: TGCAGTGCTTTACCCGGTAGGCAACAAGAGACCCAGTACTTC. Amino acid sequence: CSALPGRQQETQYF.

This clonotype was detected only a few times. The CDR3 loop is CATWGRGSNYGYTF. The CDR3 DNA sequence: TGTGCCACCTGGGGTCGGGGGTCTAACTATGGCTACACCTTC. The chain has TRBV2 and TRBJ1-2; a weak D match, TRBD1 (5 bases). The CDR3 totals 14 residues. Looked up from germline, CDR1 is SNHLY and CDR2 is FYNNEI. Trimming removed 10 bases at V and 0 bases at J, with 15 bases between.

This chain joins TRBV24-1 and TRBJ1-2, with a possible D match to TRBD1 (5 bases). The CDR3 is 13 residues long. CDR1 and CDR2 (germline): KGHDR, SFDVKD. V was pared by 9 bases and J by 8 bases, with 18 bases between. In DNA form, the CDR3 reads TGTGCCACCCACGGAGGGGTAACGGTCGGCTACACCTTC. This gives the protein CATHGGVTVGYTF.

This clonotype was detected only a few times. The genes are TRBV19 and TRBJ2-4, with D perhaps matching TRBD2 (6 bases). In germline, CDR1 is LNHDA, CDR2 SQIVND (reference sequence). CDR3 length: 19 amino acids. The V end was cut by 0 bases, the J end by 2 bases, with 20 bases between. CDR3 in DNA: TGTGCCAGTAGTATAGATGCGCCCCGGGGGACGCGGACCAAAAACATTCAGTACTTC. Encoded protein: CASSIDAPRGTRTKNIQYF. Full variable domain (missing parts from reference TRBV19 and TRBJ2-4): DGGITQSPKYLFRKEGQNVTLSCEQNLNHDAMYWYRQDPGQGLRLIYYSQIVNDFQKGDIAEGYSVSREKKESFPLTVTSAQKNPTAFYLCASSIDAPRGTRTKNIQYFGAGTRLSVL.

The chain has TRBV7-6 and TRBJ2-7; 9 bases are a match to TRBD1. The V segment lost 5 bases and the J segment 6 bases; nucleotides outside the gene matches: 5. The V gene's germline CDR1 is SGHVS and CDR2 FNYEAQ. The CDR3 is 13 residues long. CDR3 residues: CASSRGQGGEQYF. The CDR3 DNA follows: TGTGCCAGCAGCCGGGGACAGGGAGGCGAGCAGTACTTC.

The V call is TRBV7-3, the J call TRBJ2-2; 8 bases are shared with TRBD2. V shed 5 bases and J 5 bases; nucleotides not matched to a gene: 16. This CDR3 has 18 amino acids. The V gene's germline CDR1 is SGHTA and CDR2 FQGTGA. The CDR3 region is CASSPNPAGGGGTGELFF. The CDR3 bases are TGTGCCAGCAGCCCGAATCCGGCGGGGGGCGGAGGAACCGGGGAGCTGTTTTTT. Filled out from reference TRBV7-3 and TRBJ2-2, the complete variable domain reads GAGVSQTPSNKVTEKGKYVELRCDPISGHTALYWYRQSLGQGPEFLIYFQGTGAADDSGLPNDRFFAVRPEGSVSTLKIQRTERGDSAVYLCASSPNPAGGGGTGELFFGEGSRLTVL.

The gene calls are TRBV7-2 and TRBJ1-6; D remains unclear. The CDR3 consists of 17 residues. V dropped 0 bases and J dropped 6 bases, with 15 bases sitting between them. Germline values: CDR1 SGHTA, CDR2 FQGNSA. In nucleotides, the CDR3 is TGTGCCAGCAGCTTAGCGACGGGCAGGACGGGTAATTCACCCCTCCACTTT. Translation: CASSLATGRTGNSPLHF. Full variable domain (missing parts from reference TRBV7-2 and TRBJ1-6): GAGVSQSPSNKVTEKGKDVELRCDPISGHTALYWYRQSLGQGLEFLIYFQGNSAPDKSGLPSDRFSAERTGGSVSTLTIQRTQQEDSAVYLCASSLATGRTGNSPLHFGNGTRLTVT.

CDR3 nucleotide sequence: TGCGCCAGCAACCTCGCAGGGAACACTGAAGCTTTCTTT. This encodes CASNLAGNTEAFF. The J gene is TRBJ1-1, the V gene TRBV5-1; no reliable D call. The CDR3 length is 13 residues. Germline CDR1 is SGHRS and CDR2 is YFSETQ. Trimming stripped 6 bases from V and 1 base from J, with 10 bases between. The complete variable domain, with remaining parts taken from reference TRBV5-1 and TRBJ1-1, reads KAGVTQTPRYLIKTRGQQVTLSCSPISGHRSVSWYQQTPGQGLQFLFEYFSETQRNKGNFPGRFSGRQFSNSRSEMNVSTLELGDSALYLCASNLAGNTEAFFGQGTRLTVV.

In this sample, this clonotype turned up a few times. V gene TRBV2 combines with J gene TRBJ2-3, with TRBD1 matching 9 bases. This CDR3 has 14 amino acids. V shed 8 bases, J shed 1 base, and the junction held 4 bases outside the gene matches. Per germline, CDR1 SNHLY and CDR2 FYNNEI. In DNA, the CDR3 is TGTGCCAGCTTAAGGGACAGGGGCACAGATACGCAGTATTTT. Protein: CASLRDRGTDTQYF.

The chain employs TRBV4-2 and TRBJ1-3; D is perhaps TRBD1 (5 bases). Trimming removed 0 bases from V and 1 base from J, with 13 bases in between. This CDR3 region has 17 residues. CDR1 and CDR2 from the germline V gene are LGHNA and YNFKEQ. The CDR3 DNA is TGTGCCAGCAGCCAAGATCGGAGGGGAAGTTCTGGAAACACCATATATTTT. Translation gives CASSQDRRGSSGNTIYF.

This clonotype was detected a few times. The CDR3 sequence is CASSMEGGDTQYF. DNA of the CDR3: TGTGCCAGTAGTATGGAAGGTGGAGATACGCAGTATTTT. The chain couples TRBV19 to TRBJ2-3; D is undetermined. Between the trimmed V and J ends, which lost 3 bases and 5 bases, there was a span of 9 bases. The CDR3 runs to 13 residues. Germline V CDR1 and CDR2: LNHDA, SQIVND (reference sequence).

The chain recombines TRBV6-1 with TRBJ2-3; D uncertain. CDR3 size: 15 residues. Germline lookup yields CDR1 MNHNS and CDR2 SASEGT. Trimming removed 4 bases at V and 4 bases at J, with 15 bases between. In DNA form, the CDR3 reads TGTGCCAGCAGTGTGGACGGCGCGAGATCAGATACGCAGTATTTT. Translation gives CASSVDGARSDTQYF.